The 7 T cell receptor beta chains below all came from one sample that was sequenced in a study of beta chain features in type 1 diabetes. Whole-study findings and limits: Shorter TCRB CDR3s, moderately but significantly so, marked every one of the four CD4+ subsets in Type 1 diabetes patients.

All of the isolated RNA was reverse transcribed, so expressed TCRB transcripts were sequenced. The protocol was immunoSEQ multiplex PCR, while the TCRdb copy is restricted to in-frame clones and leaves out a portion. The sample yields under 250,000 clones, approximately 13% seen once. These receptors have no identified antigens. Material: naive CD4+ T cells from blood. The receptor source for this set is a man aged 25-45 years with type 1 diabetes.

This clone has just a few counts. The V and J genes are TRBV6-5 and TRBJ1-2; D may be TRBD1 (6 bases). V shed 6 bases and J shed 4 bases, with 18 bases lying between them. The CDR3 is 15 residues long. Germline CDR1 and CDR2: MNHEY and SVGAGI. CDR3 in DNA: TGTGCCAGCAGAAAACAAGCCGGGACACCCTATGGCTACACCTTC. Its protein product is CASRKQAGTPYGYTF.

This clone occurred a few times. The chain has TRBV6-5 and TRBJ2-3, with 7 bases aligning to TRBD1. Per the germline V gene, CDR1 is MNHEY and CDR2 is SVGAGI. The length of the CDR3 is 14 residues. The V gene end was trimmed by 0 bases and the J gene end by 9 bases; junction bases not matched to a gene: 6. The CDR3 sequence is CASSYSTGRVTQYF. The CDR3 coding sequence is TGTGCCAGCAGTTACTCGACAGGGCGGGTAACGCAGTATTTT.

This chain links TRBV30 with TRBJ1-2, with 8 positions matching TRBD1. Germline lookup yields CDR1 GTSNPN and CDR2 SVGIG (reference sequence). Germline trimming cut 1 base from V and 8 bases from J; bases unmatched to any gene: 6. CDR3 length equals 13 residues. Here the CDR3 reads CAWSDRGSGGYTF. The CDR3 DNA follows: TGTGCCTGGAGTGACAGGGGGTCGGGGGGCTACACCTTC.

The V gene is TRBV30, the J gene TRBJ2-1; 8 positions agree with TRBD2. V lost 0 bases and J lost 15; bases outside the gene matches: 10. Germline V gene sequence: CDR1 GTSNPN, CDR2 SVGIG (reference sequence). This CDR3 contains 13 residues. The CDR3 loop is CAWSVRAGEPPFF. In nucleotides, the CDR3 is TGTGCCTGGAGTGTACGAGCGGGAGAACCCCCGTTCTTC.

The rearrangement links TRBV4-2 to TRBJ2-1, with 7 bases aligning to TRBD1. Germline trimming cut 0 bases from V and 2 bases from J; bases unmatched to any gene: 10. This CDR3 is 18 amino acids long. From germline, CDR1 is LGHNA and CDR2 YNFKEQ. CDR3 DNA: TGTGCCAGCAGCCAAGATCTCTGGGGACAGAGAGCCTACAATGAGCAGTTCTTC. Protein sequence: CASSQDLWGQRAYNEQFF.

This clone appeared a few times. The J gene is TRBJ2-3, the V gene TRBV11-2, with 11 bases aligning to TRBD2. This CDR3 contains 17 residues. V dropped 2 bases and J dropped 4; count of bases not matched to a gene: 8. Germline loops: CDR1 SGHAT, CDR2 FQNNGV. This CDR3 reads CASSLNKALAGADTQYF. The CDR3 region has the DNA TGTGCCAGCAGCTTAAATAAGGCACTAGCGGGGGCAGATACGCAGTATTTT.

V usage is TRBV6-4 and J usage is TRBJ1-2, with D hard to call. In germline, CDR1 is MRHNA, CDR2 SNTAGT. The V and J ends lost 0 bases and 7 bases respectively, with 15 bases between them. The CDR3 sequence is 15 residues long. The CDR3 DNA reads TGTGCCAGCAGTGACTCGCGGGGAGGGCCGTTTGGCTACACCTTC. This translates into CASSDSRGGPFGYTF.